This T cell receptor beta chain originates from a study of T cells in Graves' hyperthyroidism and ophthalmopathy. Germline CDR1 and CDR2: SNHLY and FYNNEI. Trimming cost V 6 bases and J 6 bases, with 18 bases left between them. The CDR3 consists of 15 residues. Study-wide results and caveats: Peripheral blood also featured most of the thyroid clonotypes expanded above 0.001.

Graves' hyperthyroidism qualified as stable when ophthalmopathy did not progress within 18 months. This clonotype was detected many times. Its antigen is unidentified. What was amplified from RNA transcripts were TCR beta CDR3 regions. HTBI primers were used for first-round RT-PCR of the TCR CDR3. Each CDR3 protein gets one entry after TCRdb re-called the multiplex PCR reads with MiXCR. This sample yields under 650,000 distinct CDR3 sequences, of which 16% are seen a single time; around 4% belongs to the top ten. Sequenced input: blood. This chain joins TRBV2 and TRBJ2-1, with D perhaps matching TRBD2 (5 bases). This clonotype was sampled from a woman aged 30 to 39 with Graves' hyperthyroidism. In DNA, the CDR3 is TGTGCCAGCAGCCCCCGGGAAATGACAATCAATGAGCAGTTCTTC. It codes for CASSPREMTINEQFF.